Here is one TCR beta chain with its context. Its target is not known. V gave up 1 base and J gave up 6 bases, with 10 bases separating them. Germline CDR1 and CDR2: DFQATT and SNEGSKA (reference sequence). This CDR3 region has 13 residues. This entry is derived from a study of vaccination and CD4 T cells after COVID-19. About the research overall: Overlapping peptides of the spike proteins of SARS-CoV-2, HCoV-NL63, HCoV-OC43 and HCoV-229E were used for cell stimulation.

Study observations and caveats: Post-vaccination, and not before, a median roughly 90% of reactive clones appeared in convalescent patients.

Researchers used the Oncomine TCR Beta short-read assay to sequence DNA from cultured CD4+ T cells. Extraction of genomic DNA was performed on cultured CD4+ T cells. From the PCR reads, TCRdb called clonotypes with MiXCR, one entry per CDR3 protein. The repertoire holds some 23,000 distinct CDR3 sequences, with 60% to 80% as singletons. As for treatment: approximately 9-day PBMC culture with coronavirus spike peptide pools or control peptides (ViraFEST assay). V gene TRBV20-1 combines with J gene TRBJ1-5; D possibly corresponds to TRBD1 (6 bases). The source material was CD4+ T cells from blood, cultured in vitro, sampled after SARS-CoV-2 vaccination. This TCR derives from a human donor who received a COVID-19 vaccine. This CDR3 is CSARGGQSQPQHF. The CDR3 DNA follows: TGCAGTGCTAGAGGGGGGCAGAGTCAGCCCCAGCATTTT.